This entry concerns a single T cell receptor (beta chain). Original analysis: The assay estimated nucleated cells by amplifying reference gene primers. Sequencing was performed with immunoSEQ multiplex PCR; in TCRdb, only in-frame clones are kept and a portion is missing. V, J and clone size derive from that table, while D and trimming were established from the DNA sequence. The data hold 85,000 to 130,000 clones, with 80% to 90% observed a single time. The sample belongs to a study of blood T cell repertoires in COVID-19. Study summary: The samples span acute and convalescent COVID-19 from the United States, Italy and Spain. PBMCs, B-cell-depleted T cells, or T cells were the source of the cDNA or gDNA that made up the material.

Trimming removed 6 bases from V and 8 bases from J, with 22 bases in between. CDR3 length: 15 residues. Germline assignment: CDR1 LNHDA and CDR2 SQIVND (reference sequence). Participant reports of clinical history set cohort assignment. Sequenced sample: PBMCs or T cells enriched from blood (not recorded which). This sequence joins TRBV19 and TRBJ1-2, with D tentatively TRBD1 (5 bases). The receptor was isolated from a woman between 45 and 65 years old who had recovered from COVID-19. For the CDR3, the DNA is TGTGCCAGTAGCAGCGTCCAGGGTCGGGACTCCGGCTACACCTTC. This gives the protein CASSSVQGRDSGYTF.